A single sample is the source of the 17 T cell receptor beta chains below, sequenced in a study of control samples from healthy donors and cancer patients (dated by TCRdb to about 2020). The library was generated by the immunoSEQ multiplex PCR assay. Here the immuneACCESS table is served through TCRdb, limited to in-frame sequences with V and J called. Missing clones are a known gap in these copies; in checked studies unresolved V genes cover under half, and the rest lacks a known reason. The sample table lists under 80,000 clones, nearly 85% of them with a count of one. The top ten clonotypes cover 25% to 35% of the sample. Sequencing was performed on blood. The receptor set was obtained from a man aged 50-60 years in good health.

V is TRBV7-6 and J is TRBJ1-5; D is undetermined. V gave up 2 bases and J gave up 4 bases, with 12 bases separating them. CDR1 and CDR2 (germline): SGHVS, FNYEAQ. This CDR3 contains 15 residues. In nucleotides, the CDR3 is TGTGCCAGCAGCTTATTAGAGGGAGGGAATCAGCCCCAGCATTTT. Translated, it gives CASSLLEGGNQPQHF.

V gene TRBV4-3 combines with J gene TRBJ2-3; 10 bases match TRBD2. The V and J ends lost 0 bases and 4 bases, in that order; junction bases with no gene match: 7. Looked up from germline, CDR1 is LGHNA and CDR2 is YSLEER. The CDR3 has 17 residues. The CDR3 DNA sequence: TGCGCCAGCAGCCAAGAGAGGGTAGCGGGGGGCCCAGATACGCAGTATTTT. It codes for CASSQERVAGGPDTQYF.

This clone was recorded only once. This chain links TRBV12-5 with TRBJ2-2, with a tentative D call TRBD1 (6 bases). Trimming shortened V by 9 bases and J by 5 bases, and 10 bases separated the two germline ends. The CDR3 contains 12 residues. The V gene's germline CDR1 is LGHNT and CDR2 FRNRAP. For the CDR3, the DNA is TGTGCTAGACAGGGCGGAACCGGGGAGCTGTTTTTT. Its protein is CARQGGTGELFF.

The chain is built from TRBV20-1 and TRBJ1-1, with TRBD1 identical over 12 bases. Per germline, CDR1 DFQATT and CDR2 SNEGSKA (reference sequence). J gave up 0 bases and V 3 bases, and 5 bases lay outside the gene matches. The CDR3 has 16 residues. The CDR3: CSASPGTGGMNTEAFF. The CDR3, as DNA: TGCAGTGCTAGTCCCGGGACAGGGGGCATGAACACTGAAGCTTTCTTT.

V gene TRBV19 combines with J gene TRBJ1-2, with unresolved D. CDR3 size: 11 residues. V was pared by 9 bases and J by 4 bases, with 9 bases between. The V gene's germline CDR1 is LNHDA and CDR2 SQIVND (reference sequence). For the CDR3, the DNA is TGTGCCAGCCGGGAAGGCTATGGCTACACCTTC. This encodes CASREGYGYTF.

This clone was observed a handful of times. This chain connects TRBV5-6 to TRBJ2-3; D is possibly TRBD1 (7 bases). Germline assignment: CDR1 SGHDT and CDR2 YYEEEE. V lost 4 bases and J 6 bases, leaving 18 bases between the germline ends. The CDR3 is 15 amino acids. CDR3 in DNA: TGTGCCAGCAGCCCCAGACAGGGAGGTGGGGATACGCAGTATTTT. This translates into CASSPRQGGGDTQYF.

The J gene is TRBJ1-1, the V gene TRBV7-3; D is ambiguous. Germline V gives CDR1 SGHTA, CDR2 FQGTGA. CDR3 length: 13 amino acids. The V end was cut by 3 bases, the J end by 1 base, with 6 bases between. The CDR3 DNA follows: TGTGCCAGCAGCTTGGCAGGGAACACTGAAGCTTTCTTT. This codes for CASSLAGNTEAFF.

The CDR3 region has the DNA TGTGCCAGTAGTAACGTGAGAGGTACTGAAGCTTTCTTT. As protein: CASSNVRGTEAFF. The rearrangement uses TRBV19 and TRBJ1-1; no definite D call. The germline V gene encodes CDR1 LNHDA and CDR2 SQIVND (reference sequence). CDR3 size: 13 residues. Trimming left V 4 bases short and J 5 bases short, with 11 bases between.

The chain combines TRBV3-1 (or the pseudogene TRBV3-2) with TRBJ1-1; 7 nucleotides agree with TRBD1. The ends lost 5 bases at V and 3 bases at J; junction bases unmatched: 3. CDR3 length equals 13 residues. Germline values: CDR1 LGHDT, CDR2 YNNKEL (reference sequence). In DNA, the CDR3 is TGTGCCAGCAGCAACAGGGGTCACACTGAAGCTTTCTTT. Translating it yields CASSNRGHTEAFF.

The rearrangement joins TRBV5-4 to TRBJ2-7, with 12 nucleotides matching TRBD2. From germline, CDR1 is SGHNT and CDR2 YYREEE (reference sequence). J gave up 1 base and V 2 bases, and 1 base lay outside the gene matches. The CDR3 extends over 15 amino acids. The CDR3 region has the DNA TGTGCCAGCAGCTTAGGACTAGCGGGATCCTACGAGCAGTACTTC. Its protein product is CASSLGLAGSYEQYF.

The chain uses TRBV6-5 and TRBJ1-4; D is uncertain. The ends were cut back, 6 bases at V and 7 bases at J, with 15 bases in the middle. CDR3 length equals 14 residues. The germline V gene encodes CDR1 MNHEY and CDR2 SVGAGI. CDR3 DNA sequence: TGTGCCAGCAGCCCGGACGTATGGGGTGAAAAACTGTTTTTT. Translated: CASSPDVWGEKLFF.

The genes are TRBV30 and TRBJ2-5; 10 bases match TRBD1. Germline CDR1 GTSNPN, CDR2 SVGIG (reference sequence). V gave up 1 base and J gave up 5 bases; unmatched junction bases: 4. This CDR3 is built from 14 residues. CDR3 region: CAWSGGQGWETQYF. The DNA for the CDR3 is TGTGCCTGGAGTGGGGGACAGGGGTGGGAGACCCAGTACTTC.

V is TRBV11-2 and J is TRBJ2-5; D may correspond to TRBD1 or TRBD2 (5 bases each). V dropped 5 bases and J dropped 9 bases, with 19 bases sitting between them. Germline CDR1 is SGHAT and CDR2 is FQNNGV. The CDR3 loop spans 14 amino acids. Here the CDR3 DNA reads TGTGCCAGCAGCAGGGACCTAGAAGTTGAGGCCCAGTACTTC. It encodes CASSRDLEVEAQYF.

Only one count was recorded for this clone. This CDR3 is CASSQISGLSSGNTIYF. The CDR3 region has the DNA TGTGCCAGCAGCCAAATATCAGGCTTAAGCTCTGGAAACACCATATATTTT. This rearrangement joins TRBV3-1 (or the pseudogene TRBV3-2) to TRBJ1-3; unclear D gene. From germline, CDR1 is LGHDT and CDR2 YNNKEL (reference sequence). The CDR3 contains 17 residues. Trimming cost V 2 bases and J 0 bases, with 14 bases left between them.

The chain has TRBV12-3 or TRBV12-4 and TRBJ2-5, with TRBD2 matching over 10 bases. The V segment lost 8 bases and the J segment 5 bases; nucleotides outside the gene matches: 5. This CDR3 has 13 residues. The chain's CDR3 is CASLLAGVETQYF. The DNA of the CDR3 is TGTGCCAGCCTCCTAGCGGGAGTTGAGACCCAGTACTTC.

This clone appeared once. The chain combines TRBV18 with TRBJ2-7, with no clear D. Trimming took off 3 bases at V and 1 base at J, with 4 bases between the two ends. Germline V CDR1 and CDR2: KGHSH, LQKENI. The CDR3 is 12 residues long. This CDR3 reads CASSPRSYEQYF. CDR3 DNA: TGTGCCAGCTCACCTAGGTCCTACGAGCAGTACTTC.

V and J are TRBV18 and TRBJ2-5, with D unclear. V lost 6 bases, J lost 4 bases, and 9 bases lay in between. Germline V gene data show CDR1 as KGHSH and CDR2 as LQKENI. The CDR3 is made up of 12 amino acids. CDR3 sequence: CASSPLSETQYF. For the CDR3, the DNA is TGTGCCAGCTCGCCTCTATCAGAGACCCAGTACTTC.